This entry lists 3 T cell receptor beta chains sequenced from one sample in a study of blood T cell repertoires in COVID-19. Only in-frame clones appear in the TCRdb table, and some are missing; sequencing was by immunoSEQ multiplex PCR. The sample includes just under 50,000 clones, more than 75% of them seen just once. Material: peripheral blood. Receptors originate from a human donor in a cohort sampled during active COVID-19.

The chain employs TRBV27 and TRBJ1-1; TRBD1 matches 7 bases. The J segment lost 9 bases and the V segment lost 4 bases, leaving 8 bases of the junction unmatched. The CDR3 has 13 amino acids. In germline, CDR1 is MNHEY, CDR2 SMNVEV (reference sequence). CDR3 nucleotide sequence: TGTGCCAGCAGTTGGTTCTCAGGGGGGCAAGCTTTCTTT. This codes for CASSWFSGGQAFF.

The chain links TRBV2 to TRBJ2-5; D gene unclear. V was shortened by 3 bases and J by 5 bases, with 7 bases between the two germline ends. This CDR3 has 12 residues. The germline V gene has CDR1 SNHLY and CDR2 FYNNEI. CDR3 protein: CASSETVETQYF. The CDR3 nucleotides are TGTGCCAGCAGTGAGACTGTGGAGACCCAGTACTTC.

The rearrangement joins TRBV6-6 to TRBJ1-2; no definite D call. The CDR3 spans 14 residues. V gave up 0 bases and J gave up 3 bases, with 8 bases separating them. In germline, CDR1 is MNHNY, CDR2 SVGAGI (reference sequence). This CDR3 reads CASSYSRVDYGYTF. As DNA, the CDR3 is TGTGCCAGCAGTTACTCGAGGGTAGACTATGGCTACACCTTC.